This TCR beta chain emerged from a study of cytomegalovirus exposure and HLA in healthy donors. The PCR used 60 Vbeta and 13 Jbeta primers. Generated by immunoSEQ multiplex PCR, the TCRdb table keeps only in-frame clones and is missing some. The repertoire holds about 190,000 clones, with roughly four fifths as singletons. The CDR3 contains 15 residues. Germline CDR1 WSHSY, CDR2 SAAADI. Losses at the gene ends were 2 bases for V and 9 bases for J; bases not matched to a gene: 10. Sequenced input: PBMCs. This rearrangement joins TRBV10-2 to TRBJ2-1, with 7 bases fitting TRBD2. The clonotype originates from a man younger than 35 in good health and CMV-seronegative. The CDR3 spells CASSEDPAGWGEQFF. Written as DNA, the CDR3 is TGCGCCAGCAGTGAGGATCCAGCGGGATGGGGTGAGCAGTTCTTC.